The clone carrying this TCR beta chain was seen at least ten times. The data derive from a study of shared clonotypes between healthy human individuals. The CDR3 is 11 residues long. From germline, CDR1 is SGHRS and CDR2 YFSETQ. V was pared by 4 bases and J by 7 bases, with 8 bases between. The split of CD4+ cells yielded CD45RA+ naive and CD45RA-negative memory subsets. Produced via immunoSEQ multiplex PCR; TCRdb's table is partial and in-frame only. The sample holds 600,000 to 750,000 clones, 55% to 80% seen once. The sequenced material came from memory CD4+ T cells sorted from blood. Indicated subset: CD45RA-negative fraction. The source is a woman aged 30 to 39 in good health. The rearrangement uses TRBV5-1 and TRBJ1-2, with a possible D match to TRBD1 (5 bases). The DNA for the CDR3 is TGCGCCAGCAGCCCGGGACTTGGCTACACCTTC. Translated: CASSPGLGYTF.